The 6 T cell receptor beta chains listed next were all sequenced from one sample in a study of regulatory T cells in long-lasting Graves disease. Time point specified: persistent/refractory GD, antithyroid drugs over 5 years with positive TRAb. Isolated PBMC RNA provided the starting material for the TCR library. Arm-PCR of CDR3 regions and iRepertoire HTBI primers were used to build TCR beta libraries. TCRdb ran MiXCR on the multiplex PCR reads and lists one entry per CDR3 protein. This repertoire shows 650,000 to 700,000 distinct CDR3 sequences, roughly 30% found once; its top ten account for roughly 40%. Sequenced material: peripheral blood mononuclear cells (PBMCs), taken when the disease was refractory, from a patient treated with antithyroid drugs. All receptors come from a female donor with Graves disease.

Notes on this clonotype: A clone one base away is much larger, so this may be a read error. V is TRBV6-5 and J is TRBJ2-5; TRBD2 matches at 11 bases. Germline loops: CDR1 MNHEY, CDR2 SVGAGI. CDR3 length: 18 amino acids. CDR3 bases: TGTGTCAGCAGTTACTCGAAGCTAGCGGGAGGCTATCAAGAGACCCAGTACTTC. Its protein is CVSSYSKLAGGYQETQYF.

This chain links TRBV5-1 with TRBJ2-7, with D possibly matching TRBD2 (6 bases). V was trimmed by 4 bases and J by 6 bases, leaving 14 bases between them. The germline gives CDR1 SGHRS, CDR2 YFSETQ. The CDR3 covers 13 residues. The CDR3 spells CASSPGLTREQYF. The CDR3 nucleotides are TGCGCCAGCAGCCCCGGACTAACTCGCGAGCAGTACTTC.

This clonotype was counted between two and nine times. V usage is TRBV15 and J usage is TRBJ1-6; 11 positions match TRBD1. The germline V gene encodes CDR1 LNHNV and CDR2 YYDKDF (reference sequence). J was trimmed by 9 bases and V by 7 bases; bases with no gene match: 2. The CDR3 sequence is 13 residues long. CDR3 in amino acids: CATNGQGASPLHF. The CDR3 region has the DNA TGTGCCACCAACGGACAGGGGGCTTCACCCCTCCACTTT. The whole variable domain, filled in from reference TRBV15 and TRBJ1-6, reads DAMVIQNPRYQVTQFGKPVTLSCSQTLNHNVMYWYQQKSSQAPKLLFHYYDKDFNNEADTPDNFQSRRPNTSFCFLDIRSPGLGDTAMYLCATNGQGASPLHFGNGTRLTVT.

The sample holds a few counts of this clonotype. V usage is TRBV7-3 and J usage is TRBJ2-2, with TRBD1 matching over 9 bases. Per germline, CDR1 SGHTA and CDR2 FQGTGA. V trimming: 5 bases; J trimming: 0 bases; junction bases outside the gene matches: 16. CDR3 size: 20 residues. The CDR3 is CASSPTRRDRVTPNTGELFF. The CDR3 bases are TGTGCCAGCAGCCCCACTCGCCGGGACAGGGTAACCCCGAACACCGGGGAGCTGTTTTTT.

CDR3 sequence: CAWSTFTRDFWEKLFF. The CDR3 DNA is TGTGCCTGGAGTACATTTACCCGGGACTTTTGGGAAAAACTGTTTTTT. The gene calls are TRBV30 and TRBJ1-4, with a possible D match to TRBD1 (5 bases). The CDR3 length is 16 residues. Trimming pared 2 bases from V and 8 bases from J, leaving 21 bases between. Germline assignment: CDR1 GTSNPN and CDR2 SVGIG (reference sequence).

This clonotype was observed a handful of times. The rearrangement joins TRBV6-2 or TRBV6-3 to TRBJ2-1; D not resolved. V was trimmed by 1 base and J by 5 bases, leaving 9 bases between them. Germline V lookup: CDR1 MNHEY, CDR2 SVGEGT. The CDR3 loop spans 14 amino acids. CDR3 coding DNA: TGTGCCAGCAGTTACTTCGATCAGCACAATGAGCAGTTCTTC. Its translation: CASSYFDQHNEQFF.